One sample yielded the 20 T cell receptor beta chains listed below, sequenced in a study of monozygotic twins with cystic fibrosis. Profiled with immunoSEQ multiplex PCR; TCRdb holds only in-frame clones, not every one. The repertoire holds under 25,000 clones, with approximately 97% as singletons. The sequencing sample was made of blood. These receptors were collected from a girl under 18 with cystic fibrosis.

The V and J genes are TRBV6-6 and TRBJ1-1, with TRBD1 matching over 7 bases. Trimming cost V 11 bases and J 4 bases; bases outside gene matches: 7. The CDR3 is 12 residues long. Looked up from germline, CDR1 is MNHNY and CDR2 is SVGAGI (reference sequence). CDR3 coding DNA: TGTGCCGGGGGGGCAGGGGGCACTGAAGCTTTCTTT. It encodes CAGGAGGTEAFF.

This clone was counted a single time. The genes are TRBV4-3 and TRBJ2-6, with 7 bases lining up with TRBD1. The CDR3 runs 18 residues. V lost 3 bases and J lost 0; bases outside the gene matches: 8. The germline V gene has CDR1 LGHNA and CDR2 YSLEER. CDR3 DNA sequence: TGCGCCAGCAGCCACCCACGTGGACAGGCCTCTGGGGCCAACGTCCTGACTTTC. It translates to CASSHPRGQASGANVLTF.

The CDR3 reads CASSSRGKGGEKLFF. The CDR3 DNA sequence: TGTGCCAGCAGTTCCAGGGGCAAAGGGGGTGAAAAACTGTTTTTT. The chain uses TRBV6-1 and TRBJ1-4; possible D gene TRBD1, 6 bases. V shed 5 bases and J shed 7 bases, with 17 bases lying between them. The CDR3 covers 15 residues. Germline values: CDR1 MNHNS, CDR2 SASEGT.

V is TRBV9 and J is TRBJ1-5; tentatively, D is TRBD1 (6 bases). Trimming took 2 bases from V and 3 from J, leaving 9 bases between them. This CDR3 is built from 14 residues. Germline-derived CDR1 and CDR2 are SGDLS and YYNGEE. In DNA, the CDR3 is TGTGCCAGCAGCGTTGGACAGTACAATCAGCCCCAGCATTTT. It codes for CASSVGQYNQPQHF. The variable domain in full, completed from reference TRBV9 and TRBJ1-5, reads DSGVTQTPKHLITATGQRVTLRCSPRSGDLSVYWYQQSLDQGLQFLIQYYNGEERAKGNILERFSAQQFPDLHSELNLSSLELGDSALYFCASSVGQYNQPQHFGDGTRLSIL.

The rearrangement joins TRBV7-9 to TRBJ2-7; perhaps D is TRBD1 or TRBD2 (5 bases each). This CDR3 is 15 amino acids long. Trimming shortened V by 5 bases and J by 3 bases, and 17 bases separated the two germline ends. The germline V gene has CDR1 SEHNR and CDR2 FQNEAQ (reference sequence). CDR3 residues: CASSPIQVGNYEQYF. The CDR3 region has the DNA TGTGCCAGCAGCCCAATACAGGTCGGGAACTACGAGCAGTACTTC.

The chain combines TRBV18 with TRBJ2-7, with TRBD1 matching 7 bases. Germline CDR1 KGHSH, CDR2 LQKENI. This CDR3 is 13 amino acids long. With 1 base clipped from V and 6 bases from J, the junction kept 3 bases outside the gene matches. CDR3 in DNA: TGTGCCAGCTCACCACTAACAGGGGCCGAGCAGTACGTC. Its translation is CASSPLTGAEQYV.

The chain combines TRBV9 with TRBJ2-2; TRBD1 matches 8 bases. CDR1 and CDR2 (germline): SGDLS, YYNGEE. V dropped 7 bases and J dropped 7; count of bases not matched to a gene: 12. The CDR3 is 15 amino acids. The CDR3, as DNA: TGTGCCAGCGGTGACGGGACAGGCCTAAGCGGGGAGCTGTTTTTT. Its protein product is CASGDGTGLSGELFF.

Only one count was recorded for this clone. This chain joins TRBV5-1 and TRBJ1-3; D gene unclear. This CDR3 region has 16 residues. Per germline, CDR1 SGHRS and CDR2 YFSETQ. V lost 0 bases, J lost 1 base, and 11 bases lay in between. This CDR3 is CASSLDTGRSGNTIYF. The CDR3 DNA reads as TGCGCCAGCAGCTTGGATACGGGGAGGTCTGGAAACACCATATATTTT.

The chain combines TRBV7-9 with TRBJ2-1, with 10 bases identical to TRBD2. Germline lookup yields CDR1 SEHNR and CDR2 FQNEAQ (reference sequence). CDR3 length equals 15 residues. Germline trimming cut 3 bases from V and 4 bases from J; bases unmatched to any gene: 3. The CDR3 DNA follows: TGTGCCAGCAGCTTCACTAGCGGGAAGTACAATGAGCAGTTCTTC. Its protein is CASSFTSGKYNEQFF.

This chain joins TRBV7-2 and TRBJ2-4, with D possibly TRBD2 on 6 matching bases. Trimming removed 2 bases from V and 6 bases from J, with 11 bases in between. The germline V gene has CDR1 SGHTA and CDR2 FQGNSA. CDR3 length equals 14 residues. The DNA of the CDR3 is TGTGCCAGCAGCTTACTTCCTAGCGTAAACATTCAGTACTTC. Protein: CASSLLPSVNIQYF.

The chain recombines TRBV4-1 with TRBJ1-2; D ambiguous. The V gene lost 0 bases and the J gene lost 4 bases, with 6 bases spanning the gap. The CDR3 runs to 13 residues. CDR1 is MGHRA, CDR2 YSYEKL, per germline. CDR3 sequence reads: CASSQDVLYGYTF. The DNA for the CDR3 is TGCGCCAGCAGCCAAGATGTCCTCTATGGCTACACCTTC.

This clone was seen once. The chain carries TRBV18 and TRBJ2-1; 11 bases are a match to TRBD2. Germline-derived CDR1 and CDR2 are KGHSH and LQKENI. The V and J ends lost 4 bases and 8 bases, in that order; junction bases with no gene match: 1. The CDR3 has 13 amino acids. The CDR3 here is CASSRSGRDEQFF. Written as DNA, the CDR3 is TGTGCCAGCTCACGTAGCGGGAGGGATGAGCAGTTCTTC.

The chain recombines TRBV7-8 with TRBJ1-2, with 7 positions matching TRBD1. V shed 5 bases and J 2 bases; nucleotides not matched to a gene: 2. The germline V gene encodes CDR1 SGHVS and CDR2 FQNEAQ. This CDR3 region has 13 residues. CDR3 sequence reads: CASSPGQNYGYTF. In DNA, the CDR3 is TGTGCCAGCAGCCCGGGACAGAACTATGGCTACACCTTC. Drawing the rest from reference TRBV7-8 and TRBJ1-2, the complete variable domain is GAGVSQSPRYKVAKRGQDVALRCDPISGHVSLFWYQQALGQGPEFLTYFQNEAQLDKSGLPSDRFFAERPEGSVSTLKIQRTQQEDSAVYLCASSPGQNYGYTFGSGTRLTVV.

V usage is TRBV6-6 and J usage is TRBJ2-5; D is unresolved. This CDR3 spans 14 amino acids. Per germline, CDR1 MNHNY and CDR2 SVGAGI (reference sequence). The ends were cut back, 2 bases at V and 1 base at J, with 8 bases in the middle. CDR3 DNA: TGTGCCAGCAGTTACGGTAATCCCCAAGAGACCCAGTACTTC. Protein: CASSYGNPQETQYF.

In this sample, this clone turned up once. The junction and the germline gene differ at one end; a read error may be behind it. This rearrangement joins TRBV27 to TRBJ2-3, with 10 bases aligning to TRBD2. CDR1 MNHEY and CDR2 SMNVEV come from the germline V gene (reference sequence). The CDR3 is 14 amino acids. CDR3 protein: CASSLRLAGDRQYF. CDR3 in DNA: TGTGCCAGCAGTTTGCGGCTAGCGGGAGATAGGCAGTATTTT.

This chain links TRBV19 with TRBJ2-1, with 10 bases that match TRBD2. The CDR3 runs 19 residues. The J segment lost 0 bases and the V segment lost 3 bases, leaving 11 bases of the junction unmatched. Germline V gives CDR1 LNHDA, CDR2 SQIVND (reference sequence). The CDR3 protein is CASSIAAGTSDRSYNEQFF. The CDR3 coding sequence is TGTGCCAGTAGTATCGCGGCCGGGACTAGCGACCGCTCCTACAATGAGCAGTTCTTC.

V is TRBV10-3 and J is TRBJ2-1; 7 bases are a match to TRBD2. Per germline, CDR1 ENHRY and CDR2 SYGVKD. The CDR3 spans 14 residues. Losses at the gene ends were 4 bases for V and 9 bases for J; bases not matched to a gene: 9. CDR3 loop: CAISGAGYRGEQFF. The CDR3 nucleotides read TGTGCCATCAGTGGAGCGGGATATCGGGGTGAGCAGTTCTTC.

The genes are TRBV27 and TRBJ2-7; D possibly corresponds to TRBD2 (5 bases). The CDR3 runs 13 residues. V dropped 5 bases and J dropped 4 bases, with 12 bases sitting between them. Germline-derived CDR1 and CDR2 are MNHEY and SMNVEV (reference sequence). The CDR3 region is CASSPRGRYEQYF. Here the CDR3 DNA reads TGTGCCAGCAGTCCACGGGGTCGTTACGAGCAGTACTTC.

The rearrangement links TRBV7-3 to TRBJ2-2; TRBD1 might be the D (5 bases). The CDR3 contains 13 residues. The germline gives CDR1 SGHTA, CDR2 FQGTGA. The V gene lost 5 bases and the J gene lost 7 bases, with 11 bases spanning the gap. CDR3 nucleotides: TGTGCCAGCAGCCCGGACATAAGCGGGGAGCTGTTTTTT. Translating it yields CASSPDISGELFF.

This clone was seen a single time. The chain recombines TRBV20-1 with TRBJ1-1, with TRBD1 identical over 7 bases. The germline CDR1 and CDR2 sequences are DFQATT and SNEGSKA (reference sequence). The length of the CDR3 is 11 residues. CDR3 DNA: TGCAGCACACAGGGGCCCACTGAAGCTTTCTTT. This codes for CSTQGPTEAFF.